This is a list of T cell receptor beta chains from one sample in a study of blood T cell repertoires in COVID-19. Sequencing used immunoSEQ multiplex PCR; TCRdb keeps in-frame clones, though not all of them. This sample has 150,000 to 200,000 clones, with roughly 82% found just once. Specimen: PBMCs or T cells enriched from blood (not recorded which). The receptors come from a woman aged 55-69 years with acute COVID-19. CDR3s include the opening cysteine and the closing phenylalanine or tryptophan. Some rows have no size entry. The others give once, few or many, or a class for an expanded clone.

v_gene: TRBV4-3; abundance: .; CDR3aa: CASSQHRGQDYGYTF
v_gene: TRBV6-6; abundance: .; CDR3aa: CASSTRQGTTEAFF
v_gene: TRBV5-1; abundance: .; CDR3aa: CASSQGENQPQHF
v_gene: TRBV6-5; abundance: .; CDR3aa: CASSSPGSTKNIQYF
v_gene: TRBV5-1; abundance: .; CDR3aa: CASSWEGETQYF
v_gene: TRBV4-3; abundance: few; CDR3aa: CASSLNILDTQYF
v_gene: TRBV6-5; abundance: .; CDR3aa: CASTHPQNYGYTF
v_gene: TRBV19; abundance: .; CDR3aa: CASSLQGLGYTF
v_gene: TRBV27; abundance: .; CDR3aa: CASSLAPWGGNQPQHF
v_gene: TRBV11-2; abundance: .; CDR3aa: CASSNLGSKDTQYF
v_gene: TRBV21-1; abundance: .; CDR3aa: CASSFQTLGTGNKVTQETQYF
v_gene: TRBV5-1; abundance: .; CDR3aa: CASPPGLMKSGQGDGYTF
v_gene: TRBV10-2; abundance: .; CDR3aa: CASSGPRGVYGYTF
v_gene: TRBV27; abundance: .; CDR3aa: CAAGIIRAEAFF
v_gene: TRBV4-3; abundance: .; CDR3aa: CASSPGGEPGNTIYF
v_gene: TRBV5-5; abundance: .; CDR3aa: CASSNPPGGRGYTF
v_gene: TRBV30; abundance: .; CDR3aa: CAWSAGSTNEKLFF
v_gene: TRBV3-1/TRBV3-2; abundance: .; CDR3aa: CASSQELGGDKWQYF
v_gene: TRBV27; abundance: .; CDR3aa: CASSPLSSGNTIYF
v_gene: TRBV19; abundance: many; CDR3aa: CASSIKQSGQPQHF
v_gene: TRBV7-2; abundance: .; CDR3aa: CASSLVLSRGETQYF
v_gene: TRBV10-3; abundance: .; CDR3aa: CATMLTFNRGVSNYGYTF
v_gene: TRBV4-3; abundance: .; CDR3aa: CASSQRDSSGNQPQHF
v_gene: TRBV19; abundance: .; CDR3aa: CASSRLPSNQPQHF
v_gene: TRBV4-1; abundance: .; CDR3aa: CASSFRTSGRYEQFF
v_gene: TRBV6-2/TRBV6-3; abundance: .; CDR3aa: CASSPIPLLAGAYNEQFF
v_gene: TRBV7-8; abundance: .; CDR3aa: CASSLAGQGIGYTF
v_gene: TRBV4-3; abundance: .; CDR3aa: CASSRQDRNTGELFF
v_gene: TRBV27; abundance: once; CDR3aa: CASSLSRQGLTNEKLFF
v_gene: TRBV5-4; abundance: .; CDR3aa: CASSLGEVLMDSPLHF
v_gene: TRBV9; abundance: .; CDR3aa: CASSARGGDTQYF
v_gene: TRBV7-9; abundance: .; CDR3aa: CASSLDRATIRAFF
v_gene: TRBV9; abundance: .; CDR3aa: CASSVLMRGGTDTQYF
v_gene: TRBV5-6; abundance: .; CDR3aa: CASSLGLLYNEQFF
v_gene: TRBV5-1; abundance: .; CDR3aa: CASSLAITRDRDLSNQPQHF
v_gene: TRBV12-3/TRBV12-4; abundance: .; CDR3aa: CASRPHGYEQYF
v_gene: TRBV30; abundance: few; CDR3aa: CAWGEGALASAQQYF
v_gene: TRBV7-8; abundance: .; CDR3aa: CASSLLRQGAGNQPQHF
v_gene: TRBV9; abundance: .; CDR3aa: CASSLPPLGRMNTDTQYF
v_gene: TRBV28; abundance: .; CDR3aa: CASSFFWDTEGNSPLHF
v_gene: TRBV11-2; abundance: .; CDR3aa: CASSLAYSQAHTQYF
v_gene: TRBV19; abundance: few; CDR3aa: CASSILGGETQYF
v_gene: TRBV11-2; abundance: .; CDR3aa: CASSLDLAGPF